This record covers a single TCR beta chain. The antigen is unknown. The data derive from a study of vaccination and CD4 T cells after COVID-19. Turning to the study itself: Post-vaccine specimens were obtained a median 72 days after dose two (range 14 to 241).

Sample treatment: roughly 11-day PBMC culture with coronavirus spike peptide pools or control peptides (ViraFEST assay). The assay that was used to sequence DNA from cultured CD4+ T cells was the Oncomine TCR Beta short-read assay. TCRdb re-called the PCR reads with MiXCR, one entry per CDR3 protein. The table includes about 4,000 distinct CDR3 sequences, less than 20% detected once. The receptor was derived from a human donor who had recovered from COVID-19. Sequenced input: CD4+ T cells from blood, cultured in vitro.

CDR3: CAISSDILQETQYF. The CDR3 region has the DNA TGTGCCATCAGTTCTGACATTCTCCAAGAGACCCAGTACTTC. V gene TRBV10-3 combines with J gene TRBJ2-5; D ambiguous. Germline CDR1 reads ENHRY; CDR2 reads SYGVKD. Trimming cost V 5 bases and J 1 base, with 11 bases left between them. CDR3 length: 14 residues.